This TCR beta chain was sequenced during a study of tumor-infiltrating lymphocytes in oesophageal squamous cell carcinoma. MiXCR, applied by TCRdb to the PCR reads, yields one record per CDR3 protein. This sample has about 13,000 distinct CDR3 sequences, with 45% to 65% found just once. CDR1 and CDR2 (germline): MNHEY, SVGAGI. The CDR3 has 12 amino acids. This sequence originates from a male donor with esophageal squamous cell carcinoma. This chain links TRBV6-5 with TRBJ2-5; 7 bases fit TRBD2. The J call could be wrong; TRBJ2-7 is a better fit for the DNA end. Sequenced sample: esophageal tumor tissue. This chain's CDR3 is CASSKPSGEQYF. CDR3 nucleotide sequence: TGTGCCAGCAGTAAACCTAGCGGCGAGCAGTACTTC.